Listed below are T cell receptor beta chains from one sample, sequenced in a study of OX40 agonist ivuxolimab in advanced cancers. Data came from immunoSEQ multiplex PCR; TCRdb stores just in-frame clones and leaves some out. The data hold roughly 38,000 clones, with about 70% observed a single time. The specimen was CD4+ or CD8+ T cells sorted from blood, collected in a trial of the OX40 agonist ivuxolimab. The receptors shown here come from an adult with an advanced solid tumor such as melanoma, head and neck, liver or kidney cancer. Both conserved end residues are part of each CDR3. A D gene is named only where the DNA matches it firmly. The listing skips clone size in some rows; elsewhere it reads once, few, many or a size class.

NA	TRBJ1-1	TRBV2	NA	TGTGCCAGCAGACAGGACAGGAACACTGAAGCTTTCTTT	CASRQDRNTEAFF
NA	TRBJ2-3	TRBV27	NA	TGTGCCAGCAGTAGGATGGGACCCACAGATACGCAGTATTTT	CASSRMGPTDTQYF
NA	TRBJ2-3	TRBV27	NA	TGTGCCAGCAGTCGGTATAGCGATAAGGATACGCAGTATTTT	CASSRYSDKDTQYF
NA	TRBJ2-3	TRBV13	NA	TGTGCCAGCAGCGCCGGGACACTAAGCACAGATACGCAGTATTTT	CASSAGTLSTDTQYF
NA	TRBJ1-1	TRBV11-2	NA	TGTGCCAGCAGCTTTGCCCCTATTGGGGGGAGGCTGAACACTGAAGCTTTCTTT	CASSFAPIGGRLNTEAFF
NA	TRBJ1-5	TRBV6-5	NA	TGTGCCAGCAGTTACAGGGGTAGCAATCAGCCCCAGCATTTT	CASSYRGSNQPQHF
NA	TRBJ1-1	TRBV30	NA	TGTGCCTGGAGTGTTTCCAGGTCGACTTTCTTT	CAWSVSRSTFF
NA	TRBJ1-5	TRBV6-1	NA	TGTGCCAGCAGTTCTTGGGTTAATAGCAATCAGCCCCAGCATTTT	CASSSWVNSNQPQHF
TRBD1	TRBJ1-2	TRBV5-1	NA	TGCGCCAGCAGCTTTGGGACAGGGGTTAGGGATGGCTACACCTTC	CASSFGTGVRDGYTF
NA	TRBJ2-3	TRBV6-1	few	TGTGCCAGCAGCGCCACCTCTACCACAGATACGCAGTATTTT	CASSATSTTDTQYF
TRBD2	TRBJ2-7	TRBV11-2	NA	TGTGCCAGCAGCTTAGCTAGCGGGGGGACCAGCTCCTACGAGCAGTACTTC	CASSLASGGTSSYEQYF
NA	TRBJ1-5	TRBV4-1	NA	TGCGCCAGCAGCCAAGAAGGGCAAAACAATCAGCCCCAGCATTTT	CASSQEGQNNQPQHF
NA	TRBJ1-1	TRBV7-2	few	TGTGCCAGCAGCTTTTACCAGGGGCGATTTAACACTGAAGCTTTCTTT	CASSFYQGRFNTEAFF
NA	TRBJ1-1	TRBV5-6	few	TGTGCCAGCAGCCTACGGACCGCGTGGAACACTGAAGCTTTCTTT	CASSLRTAWNTEAFF
NA	TRBJ1-6	TRBV5-1	NA	TGCGCCAGCAGCTTGGATGCAGGGGTAAATTCACCCCTCCACTTT	CASSLDAGVNSPLHF
NA	TRBJ1-1	TRBV20-1	NA	TGCAGTGCTCTTGGGGGGTTGTCTTTCTTT	CSALGGLSFF
NA	TRBJ1-4	TRBV7-2	few	TGTGCCAGTGGGGCGGGGGGCGCCGGTGAAAAACTGTTTTTT	CASGAGGAGEKLFF
TRBD2	TRBJ2-7	TRBV28	NA	TGTGCCAGCAGTCCCCGGACTAGCGGGGTTGACGAGCAGTACTTC	CASSPRTSGVDEQYF
NA	TRBJ2-2	TRBV13	NA	TGTGCCAGCAGCTCCCCAGGTGGGGAGCTGTTTTTT	CASSSPGGELFF
NA	TRBJ1-3	TRBV29-1	NA	TGCAGCGCCGGCGGGGGGTCCTCTGGAAACACCATATATTTT	CSAGGGSSGNTIYF
TRBD1	TRBJ1-2	TRBV28	NA	TGTGCCAGCAGTTTGCTACAGGGGGCCTATGGCTACACCTTC	CASSLLQGAYGYTF
NA	TRBJ1-5	TRBV7-8	NA	TGTGCCAGCAGCCCAGAGGGGTTTCGGCCCCAGCATTTT	CASSPEGFRPQHF
NA	TRBJ1-2	TRBV9	NA	TGTGCCAGCAGCGTAGAAGGGACAGGCTACACCTTC	CASSVEGTGYTF